The 19 T cell receptor beta chains reported below all come from one sample, sequenced in a study of circulating and synovial CD4+ cells in juvenile arthritis. Produced via immunoSEQ multiplex PCR; TCRdb's table is partial and in-frame only. The table includes about 14,000 clones, 75% to 90% detected once. Sequenced input: CD4+ T cells from synovial fluid. The receptors derive from a human patient with juvenile idiopathic arthritis. Some clones in this sample may be carry-over from other donors' samples.

This clone was seen a single time. The chain combines TRBV5-1 with TRBJ1-4, with D perhaps matching TRBD1 (6 bases). The germline CDR1 and CDR2 sequences are SGHRS and YFSETQ. This CDR3 region has 15 residues. V lost 5 bases to trimming and J lost 5 bases, with 16 bases between them. This chain's CDR3 is CASSTTGTGNEKLFF. The CDR3 bases are TGCGCCAGCAGTACCACCGGAACAGGGAATGAAAAACTGTTTTTT.

This clone was detected once. This CDR3 fails to terminate in the conserved phenylalanine or tryptophan, so it likely reflects a read error. The gene calls are TRBV15 and TRBJ2-7; a weak D match, TRBD2 (6 bases). The CDR3 extends over 15 amino acids. Germline V lookup: CDR1 LNHNV, CDR2 YYDKDF (reference sequence). V lost 0 bases and J lost 7, with 16 bases in between. CDR3 loop: CATSRDKAGSGEQYL. DNA for the CDR3: TGTGCCACCAGCAGAGATAAGGCGGGATCGGGAGAGCAGTACTTA.

The J gene is TRBJ2-3, the V gene TRBV29-1; TRBD1 might be the D (5 bases). CDR3 size: 11 residues. Germline assignment: CDR1 SQVTM and CDR2 ANQGSEA. The V and J ends lost 3 bases and 5 bases respectively, with 6 bases between them. CDR3 DNA: TGCAGCGTTGAGGGGCTAGATACGCAGTATTTT. Translating it yields CSVEGLDTQYF.

V usage is TRBV29-1 and J usage is TRBJ2-5, with 8 bases fitting TRBD1. The J call could be wrong; TRBJ2-7 is a better fit for the DNA end. CDR1 is SQVTM, CDR2 ANQGSEA, per germline. This CDR3 contains 15 residues. The CDR3 here is CSVEVGTGTSYEQYF. The CDR3 DNA follows: TGCAGCGTTGAAGTAGGGACAGGTACCTCCTACGAGCAGTACTTC.

The V and J genes are TRBV7-2 and TRBJ1-4, with 10 nucleotides matching TRBD1. The length of the CDR3 is 15 residues. In germline, CDR1 is SGHTA, CDR2 FQGNSA. With 5 bases clipped from V and 6 bases from J, the junction kept 6 bases outside the gene matches. Here the CDR3 reads CASSHWGTGDEKLFF. CDR3 bases: TGTGCCAGCAGCCATTGGGGGACAGGGGATGAAAAACTGTTTTTT.

Turning to this clone: Other DNA sequences in this sample translate to the same CDR3. This chain connects TRBV4-1 to TRBJ2-7, with 10 nucleotides matching TRBD1. Per the germline V gene, CDR1 is MGHRA and CDR2 is YSYEKL. The ends lost 4 bases at V and 4 bases at J; junction bases unmatched: 10. The length of the CDR3 is 16 residues. The CDR3 sequence: CASSLAGQGRGYEQYF. In nucleotides, the CDR3 is TGCGCCAGCAGCCTCGCGGGACAGGGGAGAGGGTACGAGCAGTACTTC.

V and J are TRBV5-1 and TRBJ2-7; D may be TRBD2 (6 bases). V shed 4 bases and J shed 1 base, with 12 bases lying between them. The germline gives CDR1 SGHRS, CDR2 YFSETQ. This CDR3 comprises 14 residues. CDR3 coding DNA: TGCGCCAGCAGCACGCTGACTAGTTCCTACGAGCAGTACTTC. Translation gives CASSTLTSSYEQYF.

This clone has only a few counts. V and J are TRBV4-3 and TRBJ1-5; D not resolved. The length of the CDR3 is 13 residues. Germline values: CDR1 LGHNA, CDR2 YSLEER. Trimming pared 4 bases from V and 6 bases from J, leaving 10 bases between. The CDR3 bases are TGCGCCAGCAGCCCAACTGAGGGTCAGCCCCAGCATTTT. This sequence encodes CASSPTEGQPQHF.

This chain uses TRBV29-1 with TRBJ2-3; possible D gene TRBD2, 6 bases. The CDR3 has 15 residues. Germline CDR1 SQVTM, CDR2 ANQGSEA. V lost 5 bases and J lost 1, with 16 bases in between. The CDR3 region is CSVHGLGGGTDTQYF. The CDR3 coding sequence is TGCAGCGTTCATGGACTCGGGGGTGGCACAGATACGCAGTATTTT.

The chain couples TRBV2 to TRBJ2-7, with D tentatively TRBD2 (5 bases). Germline CDR1 reads SNHLY; CDR2 reads FYNNEI. The CDR3 sequence is 15 residues long. Trimming cost V 8 bases and J 2 bases, with 19 bases left between them. The DNA of the CDR3 is TGTGCCAGCCGGGATGTTGTGGAGAACCCCTACGAGCAGTACTTC. Translating gives CASRDVVENPYEQYF.

The rearrangement links TRBV25-1 to TRBJ2-2, with TRBD2 as a possible D gene (5 bases). The germline V gene encodes CDR1 MGHDK and CDR2 SYGVNS. This CDR3 spans 14 amino acids. V was trimmed by 8 bases and J by 6 bases, leaving 16 bases between them. The CDR3 DNA follows: TGTGCCAGCTCCCTAAACCCGAGGGCCGGGGAGCTGTTTTTT. Protein sequence: CASSLNPRAGELFF.

The count of this clone is one. The V call is TRBV28, the J call TRBJ2-1; tentative D call: TRBD2 (5 bases). The ends were cut back, 6 bases at V and 6 bases at J, with 15 bases in the middle. From germline, CDR1 is MDHEN and CDR2 SYDVKM. This CDR3 comprises 14 residues. CDR3 nucleotides: TGTGCCAGCAGCCCTTCACTAGTCTCCAATGAGCAGTTCTTC. It codes for CASSPSLVSNEQFF.

With respect to this clone: Within the sample, other DNA sequences also encode this same CDR3. The rearrangement links TRBV6-4 to TRBJ1-6; D unclear. The CDR3 runs 14 residues. V gave up 6 bases and J gave up 6 bases, with 12 bases separating them. In germline, CDR1 is MRHNA, CDR2 SNTAGT. Here the CDR3 DNA reads TGTGCCAGCAGAGAGTTTTCGGGTAATTCACCCCTCCACTTT. It is translated as CASREFSGNSPLHF.

The chain carries TRBV6-4 and TRBJ2-1; D perhaps matches TRBD1 (6 bases). The CDR3 length is 13 residues. V dropped 2 bases and J dropped 7 bases, with 9 bases sitting between them. Germline assignment: CDR1 MRHNA and CDR2 SNTAGT. CDR3: CASSDRDTNEQFF. The CDR3 DNA sequence: TGTGCCAGCAGTGACCGGGACACAAATGAGCAGTTCTTC.

V and J are TRBV5-1 and TRBJ2-2; no clear D. Germline CDR1 SGHRS, CDR2 YFSETQ. The CDR3 sequence is 15 residues long. V shed 4 bases and J shed 3 bases, with 13 bases lying between them. CDR3 sequence reads: CASSPFDIHTGELFF. DNA of the CDR3: TGCGCCAGCAGCCCCTTCGACATTCACACCGGGGAGCTGTTTTTT.

The chain links TRBV7-9 to TRBJ2-3; 12 bases are a match to TRBD2. V was pared by 1 base and J by 4 bases, with 6 bases of the junction left unmatched. CDR1 is SEHNR and CDR2 is FQNEAQ in the germline V gene (reference sequence). The CDR3 contains 17 residues. CDR3 DNA sequence: TGTGCCAGCAGCTTAGGCCTAGCGGGGGGGCCGGCAGATACGCAGTATTTT. Encoded protein: CASSLGLAGGPADTQYF.

The genes are TRBV11-3 and TRBJ2-2; no clear D gene. Trimming shortened V by 5 bases and J by 3 bases, and 10 bases separated the two germline ends. CDR1 and CDR2 from the germline V gene are SGHNT and YENEEA. The CDR3 is 14 residues long. Here the CDR3 DNA reads TGTGCCAGCAGCCGAACTATTGACACCGGGGAGCTGTTTTTT. Translation: CASSRTIDTGELFF.

The chain uses TRBV19 and TRBJ2-1; maybe TRBD2 (6 bases). This CDR3 has 16 residues. Germline CDR1 reads LNHDA; CDR2 reads SQIVND (reference sequence). V was shortened by 6 bases and J by 2 bases, with 17 bases between the two germline ends. The CDR3 loop is CASSPLKRATYNEQFF. CDR3 sequence (DNA): TGTGCCAGTAGCCCACTAAAGCGGGCAACCTACAATGAGCAGTTCTTC.

This clone has only a few counts. This rearrangement joins TRBV28 to TRBJ1-6; the match to TRBD1 covers 8 bases. The CDR3 is 14 amino acids. With 6 bases clipped from V and 10 bases from J, the junction kept 8 bases outside the gene matches. CDR1 is MDHEN, CDR2 SYDVKM, per germline. This CDR3 is CASRRGQGGSPLHF. CDR3 coding DNA: TGTGCCAGCAGACGTGGACAGGGCGGGTCACCCCTCCACTTT. Combining the CDR3 with reference TRBV28 and TRBJ1-6 gives the whole variable domain DVKVTQSSRYLVKRTGEKVFLECVQDMDHENMFWYRQDPGLGLRLIYFSYDVKMKEKGDIPEGYSVSREKKERFSLILESASTNQTSMYLCASRRGQGGSPLHFGNGTRLTVT.